This TCR beta chain was captured in a study of cytomegalovirus exposure and HLA in healthy donors. Study-level information: Some 85 million unique TCRs, all from HLA-typed donors, were included in an early release of the data.

Between the trimmed V and J ends, which lost 6 bases and 4 bases, there was a span of 15 bases. Germline CDR1 MNHNY, CDR2 SVGAGI (reference sequence). The CDR3 contains 14 residues. In the PCR, 60 Vbeta and 13 Jbeta primers were used. TCRdb's copy holds only in-frame clones and misses some; the assay was immunoSEQ multiplex PCR. The data hold 90,000 or so clones, with just under 70% observed a single time. This clone has only one observation. Its antigen is currently unknown. Study results and caveats: When analyzed later, a missense DCLRE1C variant was found to be linked to TCR beta V- and J-gene trimming. Rarity held for most TCR sequences, but there were some public TCRs that occurred in many donors. Roughly uniform depth of sequencing across donors was assumed in presence/absence analyses.

The chain combines TRBV6-6 with TRBJ1-2; possibly TRBD1 for D (6 bases). Input material: PBMCs. The receptor was isolated from a man between 45 and 60 years old in good health and CMV-seronegative. CDR3 sequence (DNA): TGTGCCAGCAGCCATCAACAGGGCCGCTATGGCTACACCTTC. This sequence encodes CASSHQQGRYGYTF.